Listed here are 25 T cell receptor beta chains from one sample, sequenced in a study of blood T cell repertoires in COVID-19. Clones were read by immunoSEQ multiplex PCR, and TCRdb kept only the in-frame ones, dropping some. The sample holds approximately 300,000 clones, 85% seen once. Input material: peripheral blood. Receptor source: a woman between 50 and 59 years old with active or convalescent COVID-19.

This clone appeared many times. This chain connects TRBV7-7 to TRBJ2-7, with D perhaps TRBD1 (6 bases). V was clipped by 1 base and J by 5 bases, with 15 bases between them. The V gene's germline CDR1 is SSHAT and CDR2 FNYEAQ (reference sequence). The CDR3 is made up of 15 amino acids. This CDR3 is CASSLGQAPSHEQYF. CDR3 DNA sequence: TGTGCCAGCAGCTTAGGACAGGCTCCGAGCCACGAGCAGTACTTC.

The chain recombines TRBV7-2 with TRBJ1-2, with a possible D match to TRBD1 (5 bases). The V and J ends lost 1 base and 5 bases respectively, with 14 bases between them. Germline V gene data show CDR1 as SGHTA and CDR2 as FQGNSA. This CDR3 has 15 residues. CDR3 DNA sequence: TGTGCCAGCAGCTTAGAGATCAGGGCCCCTTATGGCTACACCTTC. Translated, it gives CASSLEIRAPYGYTF.

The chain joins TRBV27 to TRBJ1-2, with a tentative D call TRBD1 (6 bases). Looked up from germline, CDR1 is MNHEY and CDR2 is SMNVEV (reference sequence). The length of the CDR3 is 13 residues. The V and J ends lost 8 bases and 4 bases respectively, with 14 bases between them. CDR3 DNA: TGTGCCAGCGGTCTGATGGGGGCCTATGGCTACACCTTC. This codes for CASGLMGAYGYTF.

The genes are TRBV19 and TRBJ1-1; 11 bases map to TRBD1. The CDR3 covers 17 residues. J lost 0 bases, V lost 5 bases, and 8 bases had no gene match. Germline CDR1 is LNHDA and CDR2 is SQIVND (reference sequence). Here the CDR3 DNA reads TGTGCCAGTAGTCCCCTGGACAGGGGGCTGGTGAACACTGAAGCTTTCTTT. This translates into CASSPLDRGLVNTEAFF.

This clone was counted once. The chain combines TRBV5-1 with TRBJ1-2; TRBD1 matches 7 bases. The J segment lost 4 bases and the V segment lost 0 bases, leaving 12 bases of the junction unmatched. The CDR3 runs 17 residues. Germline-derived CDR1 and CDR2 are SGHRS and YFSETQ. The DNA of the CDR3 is TGCGCCAGCAGCTTGGGGACAGGCGGCCTCGTGTCCTATGGCTACACCTTC. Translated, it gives CASSLGTGGLVSYGYTF.

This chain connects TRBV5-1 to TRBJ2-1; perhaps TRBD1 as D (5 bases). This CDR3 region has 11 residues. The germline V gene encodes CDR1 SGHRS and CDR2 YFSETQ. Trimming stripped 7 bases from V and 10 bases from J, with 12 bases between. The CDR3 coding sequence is TGCGCCAGCTTATCAGGGCCGGAGCAGTTCTTC. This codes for CASLSGPEQFF.

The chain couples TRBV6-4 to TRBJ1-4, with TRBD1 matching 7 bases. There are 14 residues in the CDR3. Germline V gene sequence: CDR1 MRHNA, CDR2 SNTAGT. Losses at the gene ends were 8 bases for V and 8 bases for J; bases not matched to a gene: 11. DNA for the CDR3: TGTGCCAGCCGATTGGACAGGCCTGGGGAAAAACTGTTTTTT. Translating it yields CASRLDRPGEKLFF.

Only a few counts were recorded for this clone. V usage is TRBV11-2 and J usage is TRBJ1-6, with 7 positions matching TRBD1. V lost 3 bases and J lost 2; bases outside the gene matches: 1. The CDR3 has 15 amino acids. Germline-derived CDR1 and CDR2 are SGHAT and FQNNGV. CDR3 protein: CASSFGTAYNSPLHF. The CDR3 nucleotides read TGTGCCAGCAGCTTCGGGACAGCCTATAATTCACCCCTCCACTTT.

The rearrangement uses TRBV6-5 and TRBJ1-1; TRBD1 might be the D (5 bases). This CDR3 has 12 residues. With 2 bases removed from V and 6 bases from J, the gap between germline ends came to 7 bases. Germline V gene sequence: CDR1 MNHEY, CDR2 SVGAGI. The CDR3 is CASSYDRAEAFF. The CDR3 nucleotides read TGTGCCAGCAGTTACGACAGAGCTGAAGCTTTCTTT.

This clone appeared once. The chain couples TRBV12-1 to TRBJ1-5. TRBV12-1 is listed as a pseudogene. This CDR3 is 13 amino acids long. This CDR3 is CASRGSRNQPQHF. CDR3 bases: TGTGCCAGCAGGGGGAGCCGCAATCAGCCCCAGCATTTT.

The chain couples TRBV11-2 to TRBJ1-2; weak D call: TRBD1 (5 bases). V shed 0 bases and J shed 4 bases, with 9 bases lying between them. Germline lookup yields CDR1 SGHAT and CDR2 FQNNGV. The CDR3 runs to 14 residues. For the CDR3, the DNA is TGTGCCAGCAGCTTAGATCGACAGCTCTATGGCTACACCTTC. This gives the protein CASSLDRQLYGYTF.

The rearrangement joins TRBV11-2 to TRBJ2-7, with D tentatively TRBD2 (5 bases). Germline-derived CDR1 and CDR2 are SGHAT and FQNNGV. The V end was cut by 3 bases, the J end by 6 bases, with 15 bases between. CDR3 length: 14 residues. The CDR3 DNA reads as TGTGCCAGCAGCTTGCGGGCAGTAGGTGGCGAGCAGTACTTC. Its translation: CASSLRAVGGEQYF. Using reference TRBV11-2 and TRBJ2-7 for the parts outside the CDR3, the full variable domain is EAGVAQSPRYKIIEKRQSVAFWCNPISGHATLYWYQQILGQGPKLLIQFQNNGVVDDSQLPKDRFSAERLKGVDSTLKIQPAKLEDSAVYLCASSLRAVGGEQYFGPGTRLTVT.

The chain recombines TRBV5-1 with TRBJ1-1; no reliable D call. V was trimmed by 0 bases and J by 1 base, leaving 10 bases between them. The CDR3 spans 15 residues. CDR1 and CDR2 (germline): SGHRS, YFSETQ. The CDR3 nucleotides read TGCGCCAGCAGCTTGGTGGCCACGGGGAACACTGAAGCTTTCTTT. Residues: CASSLVATGNTEAFF.

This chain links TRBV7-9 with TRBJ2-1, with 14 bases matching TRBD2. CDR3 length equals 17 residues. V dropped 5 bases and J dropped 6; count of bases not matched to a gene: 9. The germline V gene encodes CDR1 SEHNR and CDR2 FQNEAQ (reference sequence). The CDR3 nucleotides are TGTGCCAGCAGCCGCCGCAGGGGGACTAGCGGGAGCAATGAGCAGTTCTTC. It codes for CASSRRRGTSGSNEQFF.

CDR3: CASSQDPDEGTEAFF. CDR3 sequence (DNA): TGCGCCAGCAGCCAAGATCCCGACGAGGGAACTGAAGCTTTCTTT. The chain employs TRBV4-1 and TRBJ1-1; unclear D gene. This CDR3 has 15 residues. Germline assignment: CDR1 MGHRA and CDR2 YSYEKL. The V and J ends lost 0 bases and 5 bases respectively, with 13 bases between them.

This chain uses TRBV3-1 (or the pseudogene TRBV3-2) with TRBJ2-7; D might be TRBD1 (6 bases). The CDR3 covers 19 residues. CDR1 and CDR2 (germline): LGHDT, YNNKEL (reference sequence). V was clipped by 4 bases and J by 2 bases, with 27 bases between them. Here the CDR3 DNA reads TGTGCCAGCAGCCCCTGGGTCACAGGGAGTCTAGTAGCCCCCTACGAGCAGTACTTC. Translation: CASSPWVTGSLVAPYEQYF.

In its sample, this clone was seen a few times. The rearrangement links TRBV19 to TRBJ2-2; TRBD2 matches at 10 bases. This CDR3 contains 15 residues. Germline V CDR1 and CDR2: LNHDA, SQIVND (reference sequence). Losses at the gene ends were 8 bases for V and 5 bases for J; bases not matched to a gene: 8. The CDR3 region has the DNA TGTGCCAGTCGAGCTAGCGGGAGCGATACCGGGGAGCTGTTTTTT. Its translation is CASRASGSDTGELFF.

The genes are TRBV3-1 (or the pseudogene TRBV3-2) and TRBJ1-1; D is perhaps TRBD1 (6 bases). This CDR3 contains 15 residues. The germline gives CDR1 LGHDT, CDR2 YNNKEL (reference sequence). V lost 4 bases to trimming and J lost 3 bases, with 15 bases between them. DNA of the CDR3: TGTGCCAGCAGCCCCCGGGGGGCAGGGGACACTGAAGCTTTCTTT. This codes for CASSPRGAGDTEAFF.

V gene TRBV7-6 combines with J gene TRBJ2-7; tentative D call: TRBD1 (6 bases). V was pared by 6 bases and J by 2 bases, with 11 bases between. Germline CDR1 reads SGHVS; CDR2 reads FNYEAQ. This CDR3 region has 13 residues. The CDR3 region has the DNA TGTGCCAGCAGTCCAGGGGTTACCTACGAGCAGTACTTC. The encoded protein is CASSPGVTYEQYF.

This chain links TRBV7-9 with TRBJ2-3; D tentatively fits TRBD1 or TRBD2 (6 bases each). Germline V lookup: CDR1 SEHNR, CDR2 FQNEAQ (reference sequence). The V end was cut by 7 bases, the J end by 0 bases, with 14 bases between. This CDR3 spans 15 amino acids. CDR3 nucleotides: TGTGCCAGCACAGGGGTAGCGGTTAGCACAGATACGCAGTATTTT. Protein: CASTGVAVSTDTQYF.

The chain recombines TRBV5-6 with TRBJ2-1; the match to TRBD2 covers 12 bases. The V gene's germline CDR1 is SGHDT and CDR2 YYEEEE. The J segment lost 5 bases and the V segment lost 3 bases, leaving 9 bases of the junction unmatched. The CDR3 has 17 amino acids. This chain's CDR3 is CASSSGLAGTKNNEQFF. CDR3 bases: TGTGCCAGCAGCTCCGGACTAGCGGGGACGAAAAACAATGAGCAGTTCTTC.

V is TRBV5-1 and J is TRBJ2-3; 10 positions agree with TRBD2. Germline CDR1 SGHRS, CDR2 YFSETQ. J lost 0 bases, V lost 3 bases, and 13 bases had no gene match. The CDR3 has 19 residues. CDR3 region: CASSSSIPQTSGSTDTQYF. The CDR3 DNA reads TGCGCCAGCAGCTCCTCAATCCCCCAGACTAGCGGGAGCACAGATACGCAGTATTTT.

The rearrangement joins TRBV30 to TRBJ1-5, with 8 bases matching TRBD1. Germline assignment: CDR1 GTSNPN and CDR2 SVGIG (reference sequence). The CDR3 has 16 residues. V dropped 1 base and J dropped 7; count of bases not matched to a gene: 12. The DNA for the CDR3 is TGTGCCTGGAGTGAACAGGACAGGGTGTTCGGGCAGCCCCAGCATTTT. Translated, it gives CAWSEQDRVFGQPQHF. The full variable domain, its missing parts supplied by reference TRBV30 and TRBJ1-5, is SQTIHQWPATLVQPVGSPLSLECTVEGTSNPNLYWYRQAAGRGLQLLFYSVGIGQISSEVPQNLSASRPQDRQFILSSKKLLLSDSGFYLCAWSEQDRVFGQPQHFGDGTRLSIL.

The CDR3 DNA reads TGCGCCAGCAGCCCCACCCTGGGCACTTTCTACAATGAGCAGTTCTTC. The encoded protein is CASSPTLGTFYNEQFF. The V and J genes are TRBV4-1 and TRBJ2-1; no clear D gene. V lost 4 bases and J lost 3, with 16 bases in between. The CDR3 runs 16 residues. CDR1 and CDR2 (germline): MGHRA, YSYEKL.

CDR3 nucleotides: TGTGCCAGCAGCTATCTACCATCCGGGGTGGATACGCAGTATTTT. Translating gives CASSYLPSGVDTQYF. The genes are TRBV5-6 and TRBJ2-3, with D maybe TRBD2 (5 bases). The CDR3 length is 15 residues. The germline gives CDR1 SGHDT, CDR2 YYEEEE. V gave up 3 bases and J gave up 6 bases, with 17 bases separating them.